What follows describes a single T cell receptor beta chain. This sample was included in a study of shared clonotypes between healthy human individuals. The V and J ends lost 1 base and 3 bases, in that order; junction bases with no gene match: 5. The CDR3 contains 15 residues. Germline CDR1 MDHEN, CDR2 SYDVKM. The table came from immunoSEQ multiplex PCR; TCRdb's copy has only in-frame clones and leaves some out. The sample comprises 450,000 to 500,000 clones, around 78% of which are singletons, and about an eighth rests with the top ten. The sample taken for sequencing was PBMCs. The chain joins TRBV28 to TRBJ2-7; 8 bases line up with TRBD1. This clonotype was obtained from a woman aged 40 to 50 in good health. Some clones in this sample may be carry-over from other donors' samples. The CDR3 reads CASSLSGQAVYEQYF. CDR3 nucleotides: TGTGCCAGCAGTTTATCGGGACAGGCGGTCTACGAGCAGTACTTC.